This T cell receptor beta chain derives from a study of T cell repertoires in cytomegalovirus infection. Study-level information: Indications came from public TCR beta signatures; they pointed to CMV infection and to a matching HLA type.

TCRdb re-called the reads with MiXCR, one entry per CDR3 protein. The sample has 450,000 to 550,000 distinct CDR3 sequences; 16% are singletons. The study's findings and limits: People with CMV and the relevant HLA were identified by cumulative public TCR beta family frequency. The ex vivo response was dominated by HLA-C-restricted CMV-specific TCR beta clonotypes.

The CDR3 totals 13 residues. V was trimmed by 0 bases and J by 5 bases, leaving 8 bases between them. CDR1 and CDR2 from the germline V gene are SGHNT and YYREEE (reference sequence). This clonotype has a handful of counts. As yet, its antigen is unknown. The source material was CD8+ T cells from PBMCs. This TCR came from a human donor in good health (CMV status not recorded). Some clones in this sample may be carry-over from other donors' samples. The V call is TRBV5-4, the J call TRBJ1-1; TRBD1 is a possible D gene (5 bases). This CDR3 reads CASSLDRRTEAFF. CDR3 sequence (DNA): TGTGCCAGCAGCTTGGACAGGAGGACTGAAGCTTTCTTT. The variable domain in full, with the rest retrieved from reference TRBV5-4 and TRBJ1-1, is ETGVTQSPTHLIKTRGQQVTLRCSSQSGHNTVSWYQQALGQGPQFIFQYYREEENGRGNFPPRFSGLQFPNYSSELNVNALELDDSALYLCASSLDRRTEAFFGQGTRLTVV.